Detailed here is one T cell receptor (beta chain). The specificity of this receptor is unknown. No clone much larger than this one lies a single base away; base qualities are absent. This sample is drawn from a study of cytomegalovirus exposure and HLA in healthy donors (dated by TCRdb to about 2017). Background for the entire study: The roughly 670 repertoires of the first cohort and the roughly 120 validation repertoires were produced on the same platform, according to a later analysis. The study aimed to test whether cataloging public T cell receptors could reveal signatures of past pathogen exposure. High-throughput TCR immunosequencing, statistical association of individual TCRs with disease status, and machine learning were combined to predict cytomegalovirus infection status. Besides the first cohort of 666 subjects, a separate validation cohort made up of over 100 different subjects was used.

Separate from the approximately 730-subject first cohort, the validation cohort of roughly 130 subjects was the group to which the donors belonged. Preparation of the library involved the immunoSEQ multiplex PCR assay. The published analysis was carried out like this. A statistical classification framework was developed to diagnose cytomegalovirus status using the catalog of TCR beta chain sequences. TCRdb limited this immuneACCESS table to in-frame rearrangements with V and J called. A share of clones is missing; checked studies link under half to unresolved V genes, and the rest is unexplained. The V and J calls and clone size were taken over from that table, and D and trimming were inferred from the DNA. The sample table holds tens of thousands of clones, of which over 90% were seen once. The top ten clones comprise roughly 4.7% of the sample. The study at large found these results: The study listed 170 or so TCR beta chains as associated with cytomegalovirus. Cytomegalovirus status was reported to be diagnosed by the classifier with high specificity and sensitivity in both the original and validation cohorts. A later analysis had no HLA typing for the validation cohort, so co-occurrence there was scored across all 130 or so repertoires. The authors suggested that the approach could potentially be extended to other disease states and immunological phenotypes. A few of the identified cytomegalovirus-associated TCR beta chains were confirmed in vitro to be specific for cytomegalovirus antigens. While some public TCRs were present in many individuals, most TCR sequences turned up only very rarely across donors. Of the cluster scores, roughly 93% were above 0 in a later analysis, which found that TCRs clustered in the first cohort also tended to co-occur in the 130 or so validation repertoires.

The sample taken for sequencing was PBMCs. The receptor was derived from a woman aged 18-29 years in good health and CMV-seropositive.

CDR3 sequence: CASSVQGLGTDTQYF. The DNA reads as follows: TGTGCCAGCAGTGTACAGGGTTTAGGCACAGATACGCAGTATTTT. The rearrangement joined TRBV27 to TRBJ2-3; D gene: possibly TRBD1, on 6 matching bases. The CDR3 covers 15 residues, taking in both the cysteine and the phenylalanine. The CDR3 DNA has 45 bases and is translated from base 1. CDR1 and CDR2 (MNHEY, SMNVEV) derive from the germline V gene (reference sequence). V is clipped by 5 bases and J by 1 base, and the sequence between their germline boundaries is 13 bases long.